Included here is one T cell receptor beta chain sequence, with context. What it binds is unknown. The entry originates in a study of T cell repertoires in cytomegalovirus infection. A single record per CDR3 protein comes from TCRdb applying MiXCR to the reads. This table holds 750,000 to 950,000 distinct CDR3 sequences, about 29% found once. The CDR3 consists of 16 residues. The germline V gene has CDR1 ENHRY and CDR2 SYGVKD. After removal of 6 bases from V and 2 bases from J, the junction contained 6 bases not matched to a gene. The input for sequencing was cultured CD8+ T cells from PBMCs, taken from culture after CMV antigen stimulation. The TCR was taken from a human donor in good health (CMV status not recorded). Some clones in this sample may be carry-over from other donors' samples. V is TRBV10-3 and J is TRBJ2-1; the match to TRBD2 covers 11 bases. CDR3 loop: CAISQGTSGPYNEQFF. The CDR3 nucleotides read TGTGCCATCAGCCAGGGGACTAGCGGACCCTACAATGAGCAGTTCTTC.